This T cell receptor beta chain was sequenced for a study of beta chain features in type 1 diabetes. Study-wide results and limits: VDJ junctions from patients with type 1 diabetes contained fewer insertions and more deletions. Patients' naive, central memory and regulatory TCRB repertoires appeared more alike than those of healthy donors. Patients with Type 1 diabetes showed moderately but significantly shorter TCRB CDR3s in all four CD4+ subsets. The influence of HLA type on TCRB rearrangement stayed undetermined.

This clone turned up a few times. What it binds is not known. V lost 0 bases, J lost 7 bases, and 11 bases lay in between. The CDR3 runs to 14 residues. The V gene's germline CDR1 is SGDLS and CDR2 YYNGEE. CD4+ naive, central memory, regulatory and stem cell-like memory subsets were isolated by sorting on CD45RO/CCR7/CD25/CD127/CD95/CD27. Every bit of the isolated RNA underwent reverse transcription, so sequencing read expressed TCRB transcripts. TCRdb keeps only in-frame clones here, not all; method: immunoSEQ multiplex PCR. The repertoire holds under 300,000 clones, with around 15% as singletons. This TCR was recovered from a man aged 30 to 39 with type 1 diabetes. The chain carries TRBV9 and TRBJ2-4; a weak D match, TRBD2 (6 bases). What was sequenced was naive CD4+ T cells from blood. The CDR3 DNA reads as TGTGCCAGCAGCGTAGCGGGAGTTGGGAACATTCAGTACTTC. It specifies CASSVAGVGNIQYF.